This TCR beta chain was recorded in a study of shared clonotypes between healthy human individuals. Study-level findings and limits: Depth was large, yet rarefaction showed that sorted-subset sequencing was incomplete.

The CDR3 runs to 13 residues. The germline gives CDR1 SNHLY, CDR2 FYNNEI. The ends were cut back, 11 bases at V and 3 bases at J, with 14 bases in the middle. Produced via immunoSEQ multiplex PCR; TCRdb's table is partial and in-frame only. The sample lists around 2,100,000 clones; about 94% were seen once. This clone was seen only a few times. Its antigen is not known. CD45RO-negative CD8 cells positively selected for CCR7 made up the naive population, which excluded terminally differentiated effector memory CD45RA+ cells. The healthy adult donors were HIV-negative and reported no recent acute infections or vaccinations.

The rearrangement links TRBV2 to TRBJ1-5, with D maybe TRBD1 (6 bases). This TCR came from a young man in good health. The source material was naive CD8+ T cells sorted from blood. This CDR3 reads CAAGGRNNQPQHF. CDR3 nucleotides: TGTGCCGCGGGGGGCCGCAACAATCAGCCCCAGCATTTT.